The source of this T cell receptor (beta chain) is a study of T cells in Graves' hyperthyroidism and ophthalmopathy. CDR3 size: 18 residues. The ends were cut back, 4 bases at V and 6 bases at J, with 27 bases in the middle. CDR1 is WSHSY, CDR2 SAAADI, per germline. Amplification yielded TCR beta CDR3 regions, with RNA transcripts as the source. The HTBI primer set served for first-round RT-PCR of the TCR CDR3. TCRdb used MiXCR to reprocess the multiplex PCR reads, holding one entry per CDR3 protein. This table has hundreds of thousands of distinct CDR3 sequences, just under 45% appearing once. In this sample, this clonotype turned up a few times. Each diagnosis was grounded in clinical symptoms, serum thyroxine and TRAb, thyroid ultrasound, and orbital computed tomography.

Specimen: peripheral blood or thyroid tissue (not recorded which). The source of this sequence is an adult man with Graves' disease, either hyperthyroidism or ophthalmopathy (not recorded which). The chain carries TRBV10-2 and TRBJ1-2; possibly TRBD1 for D (5 bases). CDR3: CASSGGMTGGSKEDGYTF. The DNA for the CDR3 is TGCGCCAGCAGTGGTGGAATGACGGGGGGTTCCAAGGAAGATGGCTACACCTTC.